This T cell receptor (beta chain) is drawn from a study of Ad26.COV2.S vaccination and SARS-CoV-2 variants. The wider study: As a participant in COV1001, the donor was in the Ad26.COV2.S trial arm.

To note about this clone: This specimen includes other DNA sequences encoding the same CDR3.

Treatment specified: some 20 received Ad26.COV2.S at low or high dose, single or two shots; five or six received placebo; per-sample allocation not given. Specimen acquisition occurred on day 63 following the initial vaccine or placebo injection. Libraries were prepared by immunoSEQ multiplex PCR; TCRdb keeps only in-frame clonotypes and omits some of them. The sample lists 450,000 to 550,000 clones, about 91% occurring once. The sequencing used peripheral blood, collected in a trial of Ad26.COV2.S vaccine versus placebo. The clonotype originates from a person between 18 and 65 years old who received the Ad26.COV2.S COVID-19 vaccine or a placebo.

In DNA form, the CDR3 reads TGCGCCAGCAGCTTGGGTGTGGGCAATCAGCCCCAGCATTTT. Translated: CASSLGVGNQPQHF. This rearrangement joins TRBV5-1 to TRBJ1-5; D is undetermined. Germline-derived CDR1 and CDR2 are SGHRS and YFSETQ. The CDR3 is 14 residues long. V was shortened by 0 bases and J by 2 bases, with 6 bases between the two germline ends.